The T cell receptor (beta chain) under discussion was sequenced for a study of blood T cell repertoires in COVID-19. The CDR3 runs 13 residues. Germline CDR1 is LNHDA and CDR2 is SQIVND (reference sequence). Original methodology: By means of reference gene primer amplification, nucleated cell counts were estimated. Sequencing used immunoSEQ multiplex PCR; TCRdb keeps in-frame clones, though not all of them. V, J and clone size are those of that table, while D and trimming were read from the DNA. The sample has 200,000 to 250,000 clones, around 82% seen once; the top ten hold 10% to 15%. About this clone: Germline and junction disagree at one end, which may indicate a read error.

This rearrangement joins TRBV19 to TRBJ2-7; a weak D match, TRBD1 (6 bases). Sequencing input: peripheral blood. The receptor was isolated from a human donor in a cohort sampled during active COVID-19. The CDR3 protein is CASGSQFKADRHF. CDR3 bases: TGTGCCAGTGGGAGCCAGTTCAAAGCCGACAGGCACTTC.